Each of the 23 T cell receptor beta chains below was sequenced from the same sample in a study of T cells after yellow fever vaccination. MiXCR, run by TCRdb on the 5' RACE reads, gives a single entry per CDR3 protein. There are some 600,000 distinct CDR3 sequences in the sample; 17% occur only once, and approximately 15% lies in the top ten. The sample in question was PBMCs, obtained less than 6 days after the first yellow fever vaccination. Every receptor here comes from a man aged 18-30 years who received the YFV17D yellow fever vaccine.

This clonotype has more than one count but fewer than ten. The gene calls are TRBV27 and TRBJ1-6; tentatively, D is TRBD1 (6 bases). Between the trimmed V and J ends, which lost 2 bases and 8 bases, there was a span of 16 bases. The CDR3 totals 16 residues. Germline V lookup: CDR1 MNHEY, CDR2 SMNVEV (reference sequence). Here the CDR3 DNA reads TGTGCCAGCAGTTTAATAGCCGGGGGCATCGATTCACCCCTCCACTTT. Translation: CASSLIAGGIDSPLHF.

This clonotype appeared once. V is TRBV5-1 and J is TRBJ1-4; 8 bases line up with TRBD1. The germline gives CDR1 SGHRS, CDR2 YFSETQ. V was pared by 4 bases and J by 7 bases, with 15 bases of the junction left unmatched. This CDR3 contains 17 residues. DNA for the CDR3: TGCGCCAGCAGCGTGGGGACAGGCGGGGCAACTGGTGAAAAACTGTTTTTT. Encoded protein: CASSVGTGGATGEKLFF.

This clonotype was observed a few times. The chain recombines TRBV2 with TRBJ2-2; TRBD1 aligns across 7 bases. The CDR3 has 13 amino acids. Germline V lookup: CDR1 SNHLY, CDR2 FYNNEI. The V and J ends lost 6 bases and 6 bases, in that order; junction bases with no gene match: 4. The CDR3 is CASSNQGAGELFF. The CDR3 DNA reads TGTGCCAGCAGCAATCAGGGGGCCGGGGAGCTGTTTTTT.

In this sample, this clonotype turned up a few times. V gene TRBV5-1 combines with J gene TRBJ1-2; 9 bases are shared with TRBD1. Germline V lookup: CDR1 SGHRS, CDR2 YFSETQ. The V segment lost 3 bases and the J segment 4 bases; nucleotides outside the gene matches: 7. The CDR3 sequence is 15 residues long. CDR3 in amino acids: CASSSRQGEAYGYTF. CDR3 nucleotides: TGCGCCAGCAGCTCTCGACAGGGGGAGGCCTATGGCTACACCTTC.

This clonotype was found a few times. CDR3 nucleotide sequence: TGTGCCAGCAGCTTAAGGTCGGCCCGGGGGAATTCACCCCTCCACTTT. Translating it yields CASSLRSARGNSPLHF. The chain employs TRBV7-2 and TRBJ1-6; TRBD1 might be the D (5 bases). V was pared by 2 bases and J by 7 bases, with 15 bases between. Germline CDR1 is SGHTA and CDR2 is FQGNSA. The length of the CDR3 is 16 residues.

This clonotype has a count of ten or more. This chain uses TRBV12-3 or TRBV12-4 with TRBJ2-1, with no clear D. V was cut by 9 bases and J by 8 bases, with 5 bases left in between. The CDR3 is made up of 9 amino acids. The CDR3 nucleotides are TGTGCCAGTGGGGATGAGCAGTTCTTC. This codes for CASGDEQFF.

This clonotype occurred a few times. The CDR3 loop is CASSYSGAQNQPQHF. As DNA, the CDR3 is TGTGCCAGCAGTTACTCTGGGGCGCAGAATCAGCCCCAGCATTTT. The chain combines TRBV6-5 with TRBJ1-5; possibly TRBD1 for D (5 bases). Germline V gene data show CDR1 as MNHEY and CDR2 as SVGAGI. Between the trimmed V and J ends, which lost 0 bases and 4 bases, there was a span of 10 bases. This CDR3 spans 15 amino acids.

This chain links TRBV12-3 or TRBV12-4 with TRBJ2-5; D is possibly TRBD2 (6 bases). The germline V and J ends were trimmed by 5 bases and 0 bases, with 22 bases remaining between them. The CDR3 runs 18 residues. As DNA, the CDR3 is TGTGCCAGCAGTCCGACCTCCGGGACTTCCCTCTACCAAGAGACCCAGTACTTC. Translation: CASSPTSGTSLYQETQYF.

This clonotype was detected only a few times. The chain uses TRBV5-1 and TRBJ1-2; TRBD1 aligns across 7 bases. CDR3 length: 15 amino acids. Germline CDR1 SGHRS, CDR2 YFSETQ. V shed 0 bases, J shed 5 bases, and the junction held 7 bases outside the gene matches. CDR3 coding DNA: TGCGCCAGCAGCTTGGTGGCAGGGGGAGATTATGGCTACACCTTC. Translating it yields CASSLVAGGDYGYTF.

The V call is TRBV12-3 or TRBV12-4, the J call TRBJ2-5; 10 nucleotides match TRBD1. This CDR3 has 14 amino acids. J was trimmed by 4 bases and V by 6 bases; bases with no gene match: 5. As DNA, the CDR3 is TGTGCCAGCAGCCGAGACAGGGGGCGAGAGACCCAGTACTTC. Translating it yields CASSRDRGRETQYF.

This clonotype has only a few counts. The J gene is TRBJ2-5, the V gene TRBV10-3; D is perhaps TRBD2 (5 bases). Per germline, CDR1 ENHRY and CDR2 SYGVKD. The V end was cut by 10 bases, the J end by 2 bases, with 14 bases between. The CDR3 extends over 13 amino acids. The CDR3 protein is CATSDLAQETQYF. For the CDR3, the DNA is TGTGCCACCTCGGATCTAGCTCAAGAGACCCAGTACTTC.

The rearrangement uses TRBV5-1 and TRBJ2-2; D call uncertain. The V and J ends lost 0 bases and 6 bases respectively, with 9 bases between them. The CDR3 is 14 residues long. Germline assignment: CDR1 SGHRS and CDR2 YFSETQ. CDR3 region: CASSLGSGPGELFF. DNA for the CDR3: TGCGCCAGCAGCTTGGGGTCGGGTCCCGGGGAGCTGTTTTTT.

This clonotype was observed a few times. The rearrangement links TRBV14 to TRBJ2-7; TRBD2 might be the D (5 bases). V lost 0 bases and J 12 bases, leaving 18 bases between the germline ends. The CDR3 is made up of 14 amino acids. Germline CDR1 and CDR2: SGHDN and FVKESK. The CDR3 region has the DNA TGTGCCAGCAGCCAAGATTCTTTAGGGAGACCCCGGTACTTC. As protein: CASSQDSLGRPRYF. Variable domain in full (rest from reference TRBV14 and TRBJ2-7): EAGVTQFPSHSVIEKGQTVTLRCDPISGHDNLYWYRRVMGKEIKFLLHFVKESKQDESGMPNNRFLAERTGGTYSTLKVQPAELEDSGVYFCASSQDSLGRPRYFGPGTRLTVT.

This clonotype was observed a few times. The V call is TRBV11-2, the J call TRBJ1-4; possible D gene TRBD1, 6 bases. Trimming removed 5 bases from V and 6 bases from J, with 19 bases in between. Germline V gene sequence: CDR1 SGHAT, CDR2 FQNNGV. The CDR3 spans 16 residues. CDR3 coding DNA: TGTGCCAGCAGCGCCCGGGGGGGGCAGGGGCATGAAAAACTGTTTTTT. Its protein product is CASSARGGQGHEKLFF.

This clonotype has just a few counts. This rearrangement joins TRBV6-5 to TRBJ2-1, with 9 bases fitting TRBD2. Germline lookup yields CDR1 MNHEY and CDR2 SVGAGI. Unmatched junction bases numbered 9, after V lost 2 bases and J lost 7 bases. This CDR3 comprises 16 residues. The CDR3 spells CASSYRWRGGENEQFF. CDR3 DNA sequence: TGTGCCAGCAGTTACAGGTGGCGGGGGGGCGAAAATGAGCAGTTCTTC.

This clonotype came up many times. The gene calls are TRBV7-9 and TRBJ1-4; D gene uncertain. Germline V gives CDR1 SEHNR, CDR2 FQNEAQ (reference sequence). V was cut by 6 bases and J by 6 bases, with 17 bases left in between. This CDR3 is built from 15 residues. This CDR3 reads CASRPYTEADEKLFF. CDR3 coding DNA: TGTGCCAGCAGGCCCTACACGGAAGCTGATGAAAAACTGTTTTTT.

The chain combines TRBV6-1 with TRBJ1-1; a weak D match, TRBD1 (6 bases). V lost 5 bases and J lost 9, with 13 bases in between. The length of the CDR3 is 12 residues. Germline V gene sequence: CDR1 MNHNS, CDR2 SASEGT. Written as DNA, the CDR3 is TGTGCCAGCAGTCTGGGGGGGGCCCAAGCTTTCTTT. Its translation is CASSLGGAQAFF.

In its sample, this clonotype was seen many times. This chain uses TRBV7-8 with TRBJ2-1; TRBD2 matches 7 bases. This CDR3 comprises 16 residues. Unmatched junction bases numbered 13, after V lost 5 bases and J lost 6 bases. CDR1 is SGHVS and CDR2 is FQNEAQ in the germline V gene. The CDR3 sequence is CASSPRERGVFNEQFF. The CDR3 region has the DNA TGTGCCAGCAGCCCGAGGGAGCGGGGAGTGTTCAATGAGCAGTTCTTC.

CDR3 residues: CASNPSGGDTQYF. In DNA, the CDR3 is TGTGCCAGCAACCCCAGCGGGGGAGATACGCAGTATTTT. The genes are TRBV12-3 or TRBV12-4 and TRBJ2-3, with 8 bases identical to TRBD2. Unmatched junction bases numbered 5, after V lost 7 bases and J lost 5 bases. This CDR3 spans 13 amino acids.

The chain uses TRBV20-1 and TRBJ1-6; D is uncertain. V lost 1 base, J lost 5 bases, and 18 bases lay in between. Germline V gene data show CDR1 as DFQATT and CDR2 as SNEGSKA (reference sequence). This CDR3 has 17 amino acids. The CDR3 loop reads CSARGGSPPIHNSPLHF. CDR3 nucleotide sequence: TGCAGTGCTAGAGGGGGAAGCCCTCCGATACATAATTCACCCCTCCACTTT.

The gene calls are TRBV27 and TRBJ2-3; 14 nucleotides agree with TRBD2. The V segment lost 4 bases and the J segment 7 bases; nucleotides outside the gene matches: 19. Germline loops: CDR1 MNHEY, CDR2 SMNVEV (reference sequence). The CDR3 extends over 20 amino acids. CDR3 nucleotide sequence: TGTGCCAGCAGTTCCCTCCCTGGACTAGCGGGGGGTGGTGGAAGGAATACGCAGTATTTT. The encoded protein is CASSSLPGLAGGGGRNTQYF.

This clonotype has a handful of counts. The chain uses TRBV5-1 and TRBJ2-5; D possibly uses TRBD1 or TRBD2 (5 bases each). This CDR3 has 14 amino acids. V gave up 0 bases and J gave up 5 bases, with 11 bases separating them. The germline gives CDR1 SGHRS, CDR2 YFSETQ. CDR3 in amino acids: CASSLAPWGETQYF. Written as DNA, the CDR3 is TGCGCCAGCAGCTTGGCCCCCTGGGGGGAGACCCAGTACTTC.

This clonotype was counted ten times or more. The chain uses TRBV29-1 and TRBJ1-4; tentative D call: TRBD1 (5 bases). Germline CDR1 reads SQVTM; CDR2 reads ANQGSEA. This CDR3 comprises 13 residues. V lost 3 bases to trimming and J lost 10 bases, with 15 bases between them. CDR3 sequence reads: CSVDPAMGGKLFF. CDR3 sequence (DNA): TGCAGCGTTGACCCGGCAATGGGGGGAAAACTGTTTTTT. Drawing the rest from reference TRBV29-1 and TRBJ1-4, the complete variable domain is SAVISQKPSRDICQRGTSLTIQCQVDSQVTMMFWYRQQPGQSLTLIATANQGSEATYESGFVIDKFPISRPNLTFSTLTVSNMSPEDSSIYLCSVDPAMGGKLFFGSGTQLSVL.